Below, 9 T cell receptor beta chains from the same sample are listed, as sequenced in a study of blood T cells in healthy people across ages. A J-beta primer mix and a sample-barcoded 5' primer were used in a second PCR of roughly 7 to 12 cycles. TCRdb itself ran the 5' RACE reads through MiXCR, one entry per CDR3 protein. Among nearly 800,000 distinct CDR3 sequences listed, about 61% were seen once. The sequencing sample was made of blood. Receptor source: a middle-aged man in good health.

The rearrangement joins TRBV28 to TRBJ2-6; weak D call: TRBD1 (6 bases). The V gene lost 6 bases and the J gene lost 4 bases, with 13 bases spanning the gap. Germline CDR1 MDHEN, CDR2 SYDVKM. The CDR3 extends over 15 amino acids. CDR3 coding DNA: TGTGCCAGCAGAGAAGCAGGGGTCGGGGCCAACGTCCTGACTTTC. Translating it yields CASREAGVGANVLTF.

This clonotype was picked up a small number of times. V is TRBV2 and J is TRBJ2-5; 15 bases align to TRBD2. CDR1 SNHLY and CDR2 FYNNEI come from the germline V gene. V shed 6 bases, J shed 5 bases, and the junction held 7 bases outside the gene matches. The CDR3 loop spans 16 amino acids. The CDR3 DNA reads TGTGCCAGCAGCGGGACTAGCGGGGGGCCGGGGGAGACCCAGTACTTC. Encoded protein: CASSGTSGGPGETQYF.

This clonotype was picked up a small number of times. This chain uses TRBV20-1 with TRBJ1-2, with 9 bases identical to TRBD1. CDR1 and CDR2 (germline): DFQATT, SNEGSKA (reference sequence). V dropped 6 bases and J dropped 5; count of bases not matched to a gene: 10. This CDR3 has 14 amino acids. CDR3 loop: CSAIQGAEVYGYTF. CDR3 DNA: TGCAGTGCCATACAGGGGGCGGAGGTTTATGGCTACACCTTC.

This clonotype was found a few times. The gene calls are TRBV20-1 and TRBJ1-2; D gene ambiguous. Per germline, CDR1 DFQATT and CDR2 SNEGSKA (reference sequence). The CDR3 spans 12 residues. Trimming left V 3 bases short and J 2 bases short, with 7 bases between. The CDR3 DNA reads TGCAGTGCTAGTTCGGGGAACTATGGCTACACCTTC. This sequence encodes CSASSGNYGYTF.

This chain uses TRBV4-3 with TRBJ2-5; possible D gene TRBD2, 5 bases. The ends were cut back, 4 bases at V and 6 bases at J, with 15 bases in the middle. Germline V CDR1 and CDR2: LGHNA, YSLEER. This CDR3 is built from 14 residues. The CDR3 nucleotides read TGCGCCAGCAGCCGAGACACGGGATCCCAGACCCAGTACTTC. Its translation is CASSRDTGSQTQYF.

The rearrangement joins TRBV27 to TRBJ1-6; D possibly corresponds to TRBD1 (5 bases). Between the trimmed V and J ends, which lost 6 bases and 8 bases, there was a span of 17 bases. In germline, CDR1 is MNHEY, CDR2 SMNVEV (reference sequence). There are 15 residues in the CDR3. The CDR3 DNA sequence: TGTGCCAGCAGCCGGGGGGGTAGGGGCGATTCACCCCTCCACTTT. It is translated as CASSRGGRGDSPLHF.

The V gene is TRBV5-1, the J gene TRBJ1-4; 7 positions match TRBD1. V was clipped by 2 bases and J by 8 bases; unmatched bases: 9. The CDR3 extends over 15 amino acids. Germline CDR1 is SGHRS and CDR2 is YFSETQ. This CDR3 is CASSLGQERREKLFF. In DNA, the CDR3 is TGCGCCAGCAGCTTAGGACAGGAACGTAGGGAAAAACTGTTTTTT.

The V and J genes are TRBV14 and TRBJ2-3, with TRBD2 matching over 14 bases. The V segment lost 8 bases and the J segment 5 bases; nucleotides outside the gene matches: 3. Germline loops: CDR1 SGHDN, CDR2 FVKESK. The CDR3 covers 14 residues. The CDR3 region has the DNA TGTGCCAGCGGGACTAGCGGGAGAAGAGATACGCAGTATTTT. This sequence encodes CASGTSGRRDTQYF.

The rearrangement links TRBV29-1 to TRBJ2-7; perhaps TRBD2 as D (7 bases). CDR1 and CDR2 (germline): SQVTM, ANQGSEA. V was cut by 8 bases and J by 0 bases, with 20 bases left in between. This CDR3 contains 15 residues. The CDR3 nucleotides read TGCAGCTTTCGAGGGGGGGTGCCTAGCTCCTACGAGCAGTACTTC. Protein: CSFRGGVPSSYEQYF.